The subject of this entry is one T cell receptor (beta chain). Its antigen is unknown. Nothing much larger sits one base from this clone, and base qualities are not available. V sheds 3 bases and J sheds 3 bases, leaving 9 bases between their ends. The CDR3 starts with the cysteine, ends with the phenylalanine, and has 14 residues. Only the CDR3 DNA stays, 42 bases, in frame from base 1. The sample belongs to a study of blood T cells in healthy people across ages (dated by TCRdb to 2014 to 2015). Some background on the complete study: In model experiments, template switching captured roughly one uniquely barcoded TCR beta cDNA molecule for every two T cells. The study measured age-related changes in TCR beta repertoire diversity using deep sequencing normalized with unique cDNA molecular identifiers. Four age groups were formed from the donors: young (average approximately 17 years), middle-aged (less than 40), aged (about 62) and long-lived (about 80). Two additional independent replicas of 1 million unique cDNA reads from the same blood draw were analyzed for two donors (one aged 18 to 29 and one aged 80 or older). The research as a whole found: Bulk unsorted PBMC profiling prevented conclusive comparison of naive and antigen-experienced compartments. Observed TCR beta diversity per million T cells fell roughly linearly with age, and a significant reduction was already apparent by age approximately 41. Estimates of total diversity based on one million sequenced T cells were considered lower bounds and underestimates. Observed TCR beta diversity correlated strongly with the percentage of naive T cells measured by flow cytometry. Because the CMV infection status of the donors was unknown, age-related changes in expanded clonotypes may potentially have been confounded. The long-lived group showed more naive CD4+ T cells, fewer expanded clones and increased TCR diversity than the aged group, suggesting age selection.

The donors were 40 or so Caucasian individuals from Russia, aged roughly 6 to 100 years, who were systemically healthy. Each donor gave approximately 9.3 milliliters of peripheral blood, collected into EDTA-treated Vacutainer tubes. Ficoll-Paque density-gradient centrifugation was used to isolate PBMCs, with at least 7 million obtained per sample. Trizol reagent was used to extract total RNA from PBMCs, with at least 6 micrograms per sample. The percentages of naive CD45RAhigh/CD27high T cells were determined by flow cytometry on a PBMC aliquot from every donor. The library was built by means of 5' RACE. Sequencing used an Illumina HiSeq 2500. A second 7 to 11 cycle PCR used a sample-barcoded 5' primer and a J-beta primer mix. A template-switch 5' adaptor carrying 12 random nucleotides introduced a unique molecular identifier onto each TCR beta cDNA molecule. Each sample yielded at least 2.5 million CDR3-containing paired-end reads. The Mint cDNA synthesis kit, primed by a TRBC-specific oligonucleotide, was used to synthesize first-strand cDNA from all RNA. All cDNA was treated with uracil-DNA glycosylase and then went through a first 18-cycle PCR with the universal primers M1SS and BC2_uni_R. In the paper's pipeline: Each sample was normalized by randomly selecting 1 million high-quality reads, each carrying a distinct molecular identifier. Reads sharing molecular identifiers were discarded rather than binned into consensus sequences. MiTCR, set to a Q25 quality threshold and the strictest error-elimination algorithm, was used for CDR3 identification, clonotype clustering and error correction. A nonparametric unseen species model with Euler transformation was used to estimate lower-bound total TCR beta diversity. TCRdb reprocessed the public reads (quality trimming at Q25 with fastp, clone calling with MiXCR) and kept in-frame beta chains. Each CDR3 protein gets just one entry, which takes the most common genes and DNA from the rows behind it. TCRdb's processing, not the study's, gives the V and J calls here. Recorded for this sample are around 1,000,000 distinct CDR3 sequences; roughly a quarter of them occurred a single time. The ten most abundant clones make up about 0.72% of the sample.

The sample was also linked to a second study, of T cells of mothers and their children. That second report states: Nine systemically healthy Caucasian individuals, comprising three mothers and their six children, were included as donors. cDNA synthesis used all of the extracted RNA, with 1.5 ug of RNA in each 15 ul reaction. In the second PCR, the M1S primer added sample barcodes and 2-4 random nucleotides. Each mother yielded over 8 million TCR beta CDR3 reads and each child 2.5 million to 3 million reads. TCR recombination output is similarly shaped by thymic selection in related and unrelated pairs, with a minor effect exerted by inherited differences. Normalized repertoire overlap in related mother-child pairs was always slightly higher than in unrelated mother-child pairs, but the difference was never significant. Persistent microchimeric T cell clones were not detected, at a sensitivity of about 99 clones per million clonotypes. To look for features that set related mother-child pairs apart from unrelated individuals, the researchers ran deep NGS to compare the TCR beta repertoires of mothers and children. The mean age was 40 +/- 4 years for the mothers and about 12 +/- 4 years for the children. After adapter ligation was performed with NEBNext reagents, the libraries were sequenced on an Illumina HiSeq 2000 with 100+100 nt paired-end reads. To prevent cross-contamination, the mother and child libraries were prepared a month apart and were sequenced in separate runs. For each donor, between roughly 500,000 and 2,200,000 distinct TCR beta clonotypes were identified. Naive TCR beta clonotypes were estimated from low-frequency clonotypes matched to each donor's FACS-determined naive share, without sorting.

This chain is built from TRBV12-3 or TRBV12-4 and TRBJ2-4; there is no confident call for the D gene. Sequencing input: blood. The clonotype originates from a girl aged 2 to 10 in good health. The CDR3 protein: CASSFSYGKNIQYF. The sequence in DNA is TGTGCCAGCAGTTTCAGTTATGGCAAAAACATTCAGTACTTC.